Listed below are T cell receptor beta chains from one sample, sequenced in a study of blood T cell repertoires in COVID-19. Sequencing used immunoSEQ multiplex PCR; TCRdb keeps in-frame clones, though not all of them. The top ten clones hold approximately 2.6% of a sample with over 150,000 clones, 60% to 85% of them seen once. Sequenced material: peripheral blood. The receptors here all came from a man between 65 and 85 years old with acute or convalescent COVID-19. Both conserved end residues are part of each CDR3. D genes are given only for firm matches. Size is omitted from some rows. Given values are once, few, many or a class for expanded clones.

v_call,d_call,j_call,clone_size,cdr3_nt,cdr3_aa
TRBV2,TRBD2,TRBJ2-3,.,TGTGCCAGCAGTGCGGTAGCGGGGGGGCGGGATACGCAGTATTTT,CASSAVAGGRDTQYF
TRBV7-2,.,TRBJ2-1,.,TGTGCCAGCAGCTCACCGGTCCTCAATGAGCAGTTCTTC,CASSSPVLNEQFF
TRBV6-6,TRBD2,TRBJ2-5,.,TGTGCCAGCAGTCACGGGAGTAGCGGGGGGGCCAGCGAGACCCAGTACTTC,CASSHGSSGGASETQYF
TRBV5-4,TRBD1,TRBJ1-2,.,TGTGCCAGCAGCCCCCGGGACAGCTATGGCTACACCTTC,CASSPRDSYGYTF
TRBV20-1,TRBD2,TRBJ2-7,.,TGCAGTGTCGGGGGGTACGAGCAGTACTTC,CSVGGYEQYF
TRBV5-1,.,TRBJ1-4,.,TGCGCCAGCAGGTTCGGGACAACCGACTCTAATGAAAAACTGTTTTTT,CASRFGTTDSNEKLFF
TRBV1,.,TRBJ2-1,.,TGCACCAGCAGCCAACTTGCAGGACAGGGCACGTATGAGCAGTTCTTC,CTSSQLAGQGTYEQFF
TRBV7-9,TRBD2,TRBJ2-1,.,TGTGCCAGCAGCTTAGCCGGGACTAGCGGGTTGGAGCAGTTCTTC,CASSLAGTSGLEQFF
TRBV5-1,.,TRBJ2-3,.,TGCGCCAGCAGCTCTAGCGCAAGCACAGATACGCAGTATTTT,CASSSSASTDTQYF
TRBV11-3,.,TRBJ2-3,.,TGTGCCAGCAGCTTAGGGGACGGAGGGGATACGCAGTATTTT,CASSLGDGGDTQYF
TRBV9,TRBD1,TRBJ2-4,.,TGTGCCAGCAGCGTAGACCTGGACAGGGGAGTTCAGTACTTC,CASSVDLDRGVQYF
TRBV24-1,TRBD2,TRBJ2-5,few,TGTGCCATAGGTACCGGGAGGCAAGAGACCCAGTACTTC,CAIGTGRQETQYF
TRBV5-8,.,TRBJ2-1,many,TGTGCCAGCAGCTTGGGGACAGGGAGGGAAGTCTGGGAGCAGTTCTTC,CASSLGTGREVWEQFF
TRBV19,TRBD1,TRBJ1-1,.,TGTGCCAGTAGTTTTGGGACAGGGTACACTGAAGCTTTCTTT,CASSFGTGYTEAFF
TRBV2,TRBD1,TRBJ2-3,.,TGTGCCAGCGGACAGGAGTACACAGATACGCAGTATTTT,CASGQEYTDTQYF
TRBV28,TRBD1,TRBJ1-6,.,TGTGCCAGCAGTTTATTCCAGGGGGCAGGGGGACCCCTCCACTTT,CASSLFQGAGGPLHF
TRBV28,TRBD2,TRBJ2-1,once,TGTGCCGCGGGAGGCCGTTCCTCCTACAATGAGCAGTTCTTC,CAAGGRSSYNEQFF
TRBV28,.,TRBJ1-4,.,TGTGCCAGCAGTCCCAACCTCCCCGGGAAACTGTTTTTT,CASSPNLPGKLFF
TRBV2,.,TRBJ2-2,.,TGTGCCAGCAGTGCGACTGCCACCGGGGAGCTGTTTTTT,CASSATATGELFF
TRBV7-9,TRBD1,TRBJ2-4,.,TGTGCCAGCAGCTGGGGACAGGGGGCTTCGGACATTCAGTACTTC,CASSWGQGASDIQYF
TRBV10-2,.,TRBJ1-1,.,TGCGCCAGCAGCCCTACAGGGACCACTGAAGCTTTCTTT,CASSPTGTTEAFF
TRBV29-1,TRBD1,TRBJ2-1,many,TGCAGCGTTGAAGACATTCGGACAGGGTTTAGCACCAATGAGCAGTTCTTC,CSVEDIRTGFSTNEQFF
TRBV6-4,TRBD1,TRBJ1-3,.,TGTGCCAGAGACAGGGGCGCTAGCTCTGGAAACACCATATATTTT,CARDRGASSGNTIYF
TRBV5-4,.,TRBJ2-3,.,TGTGCCAGCAGCTTGCGAGGAGCGGATACGCAGTATTTT,CASSLRGADTQYF
TRBV5-6,TRBD1,TRBJ1-2,.,TGTGCCAGCAGCGCGACAGGGACCTATGGCTACACCTTC,CASSATGTYGYTF
TRBV20-1,TRBD1,TRBJ2-7,.,TGCAGTGCTAGTAGGCCGGGACAGCCCTACGAGCAGTACTTC,CSASRPGQPYEQYF
TRBV6-2/TRBV6-3,.,TRBJ2-3,.,TGTGCCAGCAGCCCTACCGAGTTCCCGGATACGCAGTATTTT,CASSPTEFPDTQYF
TRBV5-5,TRBD1,TRBJ1-2,.,TGTGCCAGCAGCTCCGGCGTCCCGGGACAGTCGAATCTGAACTATGGCTACACCTTC,CASSSGVPGQSNLNYGYTF
TRBV3-1/TRBV3-2,TRBD2,TRBJ2-1,.,TGTGCCAGCAGGCCGACGGGCCGGGGGGGCTTTGAGCAGTTCTTC,CASRPTGRGGFEQFF
TRBV6-2/TRBV6-3,TRBD2,TRBJ2-3,.,TGTGCCAGCAGTTACTCTTCTAGCGGGAGCACAGATACGCAGTATTTT,CASSYSSSGSTDTQYF
TRBV6-5,TRBD1,TRBJ2-5,.,TGTGCCAGCAGGCCCGGGACAGGGGGCACTGAGACCCAGTACTTC,CASRPGTGGTETQYF
TRBV5-6,TRBD1,TRBJ2-3,.,TGTGCCAGCAGCGAGAGACCGGGACAGGGGTTAGATACGCAGTATTTT,CASSERPGQGLDTQYF
TRBV12-3/TRBV12-4,TRBD1,TRBJ1-4,.,TGTGCCAGCACGGACAGGGGCGGAAAACTGTTTTTT,CASTDRGGKLFF
TRBV20-1,.,TRBJ1-4,.,TGCAGTGCTAGTACAGGATTGAATGAAAAACTGTTTTTT,CSASTGLNEKLFF
TRBV2,TRBD2,TRBJ2-7,.,TGTGCCAGCAGGGTGGGACTAGCGGGCTCCTACGAGCAGTACTTC,CASRVGLAGSYEQYF
TRBV19,TRBD2,TRBJ2-7,.,TGTGCCAGTAGACTCAATTATCGGACTAGCGGCCCCTACGAGCAGTACTTC,CASRLNYRTSGPYEQYF
TRBV11-2,TRBD2,TRBJ2-5,.,TGTGCCAGCAGCCCCAGGACTAGATCCCAAGAGACCCAGTACTTC,CASSPRTRSQETQYF
TRBV11-2,.,TRBJ2-1,.,TGTGCCAGCAGCTCCCTCACACCGGACTCGTACAATGAGCAGTTCTTC,CASSSLTPDSYNEQFF
TRBV7-9,.,TRBJ1-2,.,TGTGCCAGCAGCCGAGGAGGGGAGGGGAGGTTCAGCTATGGCTACACCTTC,CASSRGGEGRFSYGYTF
TRBV7-7,TRBD1,TRBJ1-4,few,TGTGCTAGCAGCCAAGGACAGGGCCAGAATGAAAAACTGTTTTTT,CASSQGQGQNEKLFF